The text below deals with one T cell receptor (beta chain). This sample stems from a study of tumor-infiltrating lymphocytes in primary liver carcinoma. The researchers produced TCR beta cDNA from 400 to 650 ng total RNA with a constant-region primer. What produced the TCR beta libraries was three nested multiplex PCR rounds using slightly modified ARM-PCR. Using its own MiXCR run on the multiplex PCR reads, TCRdb lists one record per CDR3 protein. The profile covers about 110,000 distinct CDR3 sequences, with around 62% appearing a single time and about a tenth taken by the ten largest. Scientists recovered RNA and DNA together from about 21-30 mg of unsorted bulk tissue. The receptor was derived from a woman aged 60-75 years with primary liver carcinoma and hepatitis B virus infection. Sequencing was performed on liver tumor tissue from sampling region 1. Subset denoted: tumor region T1, superior pole.

The chain's CDR3 is CASSFGHGSNTEAFF. The CDR3 DNA sequence: TGCGCCAGCAGCTTCGGTCACGGCTCGAACACTGAAGCTTTCTTT. The J gene is TRBJ1-1, the V gene TRBV5-1; D unresolved. The CDR3 is 15 residues long. Trimming shortened V by 2 bases and J by 1 base, and 12 bases separated the two germline ends. Germline V gene data show CDR1 as SGHRS and CDR2 as YFSETQ.